What follows are 32 T cell receptor beta chains derived from one specimen sequenced in a study of identical twins. TCRdb re-derived calls from the 5' RACE reads in MiXCR, one entry per CDR3 protein. The repertoire holds 500,000 or so distinct CDR3 sequences, with around 14% as singletons. The sample was also reused in another study, on yellow fever vaccine responses in identical twins.

Source material: CD4+ T cells sorted from blood. Receptor source: a woman aged 18 to 35 in good health.

The gene calls are TRBV20-1 and TRBJ2-3, with D possibly being TRBD1 (5 bases). Germline values: CDR1 DFQATT, CDR2 SNEGSKA (reference sequence). Trimming removed 1 base from V and 12 bases from J, with 8 bases in between. The CDR3 has 10 amino acids. The chain's CDR3 is CSARVRGQYF. In DNA, the CDR3 is TGCAGTGCTAGAGTTAGGGGCCAGTATTTT.

This chain links TRBV4-2 with TRBJ1-6; 7 nucleotides agree with TRBD1. Germline V lookup: CDR1 LGHNA, CDR2 YNFKEQ. The ends lost 2 bases at V and 9 bases at J; junction bases unmatched: 7. There are 15 residues in the CDR3. CDR3 loop: CASSQTGTDLSPLHF. The CDR3 DNA sequence: TGTGCCAGCAGCCAAACGGGGACAGACCTTTCACCCCTCCACTTT.

The chain has TRBV14 and TRBJ2-7; D is unclear. Germline CDR1 SGHDN, CDR2 FVKESK. The CDR3 consists of 17 residues. Trimming pared 0 bases from V and 4 bases from J, leaving 19 bases between. CDR3 region: CASSQDQGPRPFYEQYF. The DNA of the CDR3 is TGTGCCAGCAGCCAAGACCAAGGGCCCCGACCATTTTACGAGCAGTACTTC.

The chain employs TRBV20-1 and TRBJ1-1, with no clear D. The CDR3 runs 13 residues. From germline, CDR1 is DFQATT and CDR2 SNEGSKA (reference sequence). Trimming took 7 bases from V and 3 from J, leaving 15 bases between them. The CDR3 DNA sequence: TGCAGTGGCTTCCGGGTGGTTGACACTGAAGCTTTCTTT. Translation: CSGFRVVDTEAFF.

The chain has TRBV5-6 and TRBJ1-1, with D possibly matching TRBD1 (5 bases). Looked up from germline, CDR1 is SGHDT and CDR2 is YYEEEE. The V and J ends lost 4 bases and 4 bases respectively, with 11 bases between them. The CDR3 has 13 residues. The CDR3 coding sequence is TGTGCCAGCAGCAAGCCGGGGCCCACTGAAGCTTTCTTT. As protein: CASSKPGPTEAFF.

This clonotype was seen only once. The chain is built from TRBV14 and TRBJ2-1; D is unresolved. Germline CDR1 SGHDN, CDR2 FVKESK. The CDR3 contains 16 residues. V was clipped by 3 bases and J by 0 bases, with 12 bases between them. The CDR3 nucleotides are TGTGCCAGCAGCCAGCACCTCAGGAGCTCCTACAATGAGCAGTTCTTC. Translating it yields CASSQHLRSSYNEQFF.

The chain couples TRBV13 to TRBJ2-1; weak D call: TRBD1 (5 bases). CDR1 and CDR2 from the germline V gene are PRHDT and FYEKMQ (reference sequence). The germline V and J ends were trimmed by 3 bases and 8 bases, with 14 bases remaining between them. The length of the CDR3 is 14 residues. CDR3 residues: CASSLRKGWDEQFF. The CDR3, as DNA: TGTGCCAGCAGCTTGCGGAAGGGGTGGGATGAGCAGTTCTTC.

This clonotype was seen only a few times. V and J are TRBV27 and TRBJ1-6; TRBD1 agrees at 7 bases. The germline V gene encodes CDR1 MNHEY and CDR2 SMNVEV (reference sequence). The V gene end was trimmed by 6 bases and the J gene end by 10 bases; junction bases not matched to a gene: 12. The CDR3 runs to 15 residues. DNA for the CDR3: TGTGCCAGCAGCCCAGGGGGAAGGAAAGTCTCACCCCTCCACTTT. This codes for CASSPGGRKVSPLHF.

This clonotype was counted a few times. The chain uses TRBV12-3 or TRBV12-4 and TRBJ2-7, with TRBD1 matching 10 bases. The junction had 13 bases not matched to a gene; V was cut back by 4 bases and J by 7 bases. This CDR3 region has 16 residues. Here the CDR3 reads CASSSGRTGGASEQYF. The CDR3 coding sequence is TGTGCCAGCAGTTCTGGCCGGACAGGGGGTGCGAGTGAGCAGTACTTC.

This clonotype was seen a few times. The genes are TRBV20-1 and TRBJ2-3; 8 bases align to TRBD2. CDR3 length: 13 residues. Germline lookup yields CDR1 DFQATT and CDR2 SNEGSKA (reference sequence). The junction had 6 bases not matched to a gene; V was cut back by 6 bases and J by 4 bases. CDR3 sequence: CSAPPGLADTQYF. CDR3 nucleotides: TGCAGTGCCCCCCCGGGACTAGCAGATACGCAGTATTTT.

This clonotype was recorded a few times. This chain connects TRBV2 to TRBJ2-1; tentative D call: TRBD1 (5 bases). The CDR3 extends over 12 amino acids. Germline CDR1 is SNHLY and CDR2 is FYNNEI. The V and J ends lost 7 bases and 5 bases respectively, with 9 bases between them. CDR3 protein: CASNRGNNEQFF. As DNA, the CDR3 is TGTGCCAGCAATAGGGGAAACAATGAGCAGTTCTTC.

The chain carries TRBV28 and TRBJ2-6; maybe TRBD1 (5 bases). Germline V gene sequence: CDR1 MDHEN, CDR2 SYDVKM. The CDR3 spans 17 residues. Between the trimmed V and J ends, which lost 5 bases and 1 base, there was a span of 15 bases. Here the CDR3 DNA reads TGTGCCAGCAGTGACAGCGCTTACGGGTCTGGGGCCAACGTCCTGACTTTC. Its translation is CASSDSAYGSGANVLTF.

This clonotype was counted a few times. The chain uses TRBV6-2 or TRBV6-3 and TRBJ2-1; 9 nucleotides align to TRBD2. With 7 bases clipped from V and 10 bases from J, the junction kept 8 bases outside the gene matches. Germline V gives CDR1 MNHEY, CDR2 SVGEGT. The CDR3 runs to 13 residues. Written as DNA, the CDR3 is TGTGCCAGCACTAGGGCGGGAGGGGGCGAGCAGTTCTTC. This translates into CASTRAGGGEQFF.

The chain recombines TRBV12-3 or TRBV12-4 with TRBJ1-5; D is ambiguous. Trimming pared 1 base from V and 0 bases from J, leaving 10 bases between. CDR3 length equals 16 residues. CDR3 in amino acids: CASSLGEGYSNQPQHF. As DNA, the CDR3 is TGTGCCAGCAGTTTAGGGGAGGGCTATAGCAATCAGCCCCAGCATTTT.

Here the CDR3 reads CASSELGSWTEAFF. CDR3 bases: TGCGCCAGCAGTGAGTTAGGGAGTTGGACTGAAGCTTTCTTT. The chain carries TRBV10-2 and TRBJ1-1, with D uncertain. The CDR3 totals 14 residues. Per germline, CDR1 WSHSY and CDR2 SAAADI. With 1 base removed from V and 5 bases from J, the gap between germline ends came to 11 bases.

This rearrangement joins TRBV5-1 to TRBJ1-5, with 7 nucleotides matching TRBD1. CDR1 SGHRS and CDR2 YFSETQ come from the germline V gene. The CDR3 loop spans 16 amino acids. Trimming at V came to 0 bases and at J to 4 bases, leaving 7 bases not matched to a gene. CDR3 DNA sequence: TGCGCCAGCAGCTTGGGTTCGGGGACAGATAATCAGCCCCAGCATTTT. It yields the protein CASSLGSGTDNQPQHF.

This clonotype has more than one count but fewer than ten. The CDR3 loop reads CASRPRGQYSYEQYF. In DNA, the CDR3 is TGTGCCAGCAGGCCGCGGGGACAGTACTCCTACGAGCAGTACTTC. The rearrangement links TRBV6-1 to TRBJ2-7; D may be TRBD1 (7 bases). Trimming shortened V by 6 bases and J by 0 bases, and 15 bases separated the two germline ends. The CDR3 contains 15 residues. Germline-derived CDR1 and CDR2 are MNHNS and SASEGT.

The rearrangement joins TRBV2 to TRBJ2-6; D is unresolved. From germline, CDR1 is SNHLY and CDR2 FYNNEI. The CDR3 has 15 residues. V lost 5 bases and J 0 bases, leaving 8 bases between the germline ends. DNA of the CDR3: TGTGCCAGCAGTCTGACAAACTCTGGGGCCAACGTCCTGACTTTC. Its translation: CASSLTNSGANVLTF.

This clonotype was detected a few times. This rearrangement joins TRBV6-1 to TRBJ2-1; D is perhaps TRBD2 (7 bases). CDR1 and CDR2 from the germline V gene are MNHNS and SASEGT. Trimming cost V 6 bases and J 7 bases, with 22 bases left between them. This CDR3 spans 16 amino acids. The CDR3 sequence is CASSPWRGLLGNEQFF. The CDR3 DNA follows: TGTGCCAGCAGCCCTTGGCGGGGGCTCCTAGGTAATGAGCAGTTCTTC.

This rearrangement joins TRBV28 to TRBJ1-6, with a possible D match to TRBD1 (6 bases). Looked up from germline, CDR1 is MDHEN and CDR2 is SYDVKM. The CDR3 runs 14 residues. The V gene lost 6 bases and the J gene lost 7 bases, with 13 bases spanning the gap. DNA for the CDR3: TGTGCCAGCAGGCCCGGGACACAGAATTCACCCCTCCACTTT. This codes for CASRPGTQNSPLHF. The full variable domain, rest sourced from reference TRBV28 and TRBJ1-6, is DVKVTQSSRYLVKRTGEKVFLECVQDMDHENMFWYRQDPGLGLRLIYFSYDVKMKEKGDIPEGYSVSREKKERFSLILESASTNQTSMYLCASRPGTQNSPLHFGNGTRLTVT.

This chain connects TRBV6-5 to TRBJ2-5; the D gene is possibly TRBD1 (6 bases). CDR1 and CDR2 (germline): MNHEY, SVGAGI. The CDR3 has 15 residues. The germline V and J ends were trimmed by 6 bases and 3 bases, with 17 bases remaining between them. The CDR3, as DNA: TGTGCCAGCAGCTACAACGGGGCAGGGGAAGAGACCCAGTACTTC. Translation: CASSYNGAGEETQYF.

This clonotype was observed at least ten times. The CDR3 nucleotides read TGTGCCAGCAGTTTACCCCCGGGTGAAGCTTTCTTT. As protein: CASSLPPGEAFF. The rearrangement uses TRBV28 and TRBJ1-1; D is unresolved. V was pared by 2 bases and J by 7 bases, with 8 bases between. CDR1 is MDHEN and CDR2 is SYDVKM in the germline V gene. The CDR3 runs 12 residues.

The chain recombines TRBV6-2 or TRBV6-3 with TRBJ2-7; D unclear. Germline V gene sequence: CDR1 MNHEY, CDR2 SVGEGT. The length of the CDR3 is 14 residues. The V and J ends lost 5 bases and 6 bases respectively, with 17 bases between them. The CDR3 reads CASSPPGRASEQYF. CDR3 nucleotides: TGTGCCAGCAGTCCTCCCGGACGGGCCTCCGAGCAGTACTTC.

The chain uses TRBV27 and TRBJ2-5, with TRBD1 matching over 10 bases. Germline CDR1 MNHEY, CDR2 SMNVEV (reference sequence). CDR3 length: 17 residues. After removal of 7 bases from V and 1 base from J, the junction contained 12 bases not matched to a gene. The CDR3, as DNA: TGTGCCAGCAAAAGAGGCCGGACAGGGGGGATCCAAGAGACCCAGTACTTC. Its translation: CASKRGRTGGIQETQYF.

The sample holds a few counts of this clonotype. The V call is TRBV4-1, the J call TRBJ2-2; the D gene could be TRBD1 or TRBD2 (5 bases each). V was shortened by 1 base and J by 5 bases, with 14 bases between the two germline ends. The germline V gene encodes CDR1 MGHRA and CDR2 YSYEKL. The CDR3 spans 16 residues. CDR3 protein: CASSQVAGARTGELFF. For the CDR3, the DNA is TGCGCCAGCAGCCAAGTTGCCGGGGCCCGTACCGGGGAGCTGTTTTTT.

This clonotype has a handful of counts. The chain uses TRBV7-9 and TRBJ2-5; TRBD1 or TRBD2 may be the D gene (5 bases each). The V end lost 5 bases, the J end lost 2 bases, and 12 bases lay between the germline ends. The CDR3 sequence is 14 residues long. The germline V gene encodes CDR1 SEHNR and CDR2 FQNEAQ (reference sequence). The CDR3, as DNA: TGTGCCAGCAGCCCAGAGGGGCTACAAGAGACCCAGTACTTC. Translating gives CASSPEGLQETQYF. Using reference TRBV7-9 and TRBJ2-5 for the parts outside the CDR3, the full variable domain is DTGVSQNPRHKITKRGQNVTFRCDPISEHNRLYWYRQTLGQGPEFLTYFQNEAQLEKSRLLSDRFSAERPKGSFSTLEIQRTEQGDSAMYLCASSPEGLQETQYFGPGTRLLVL.

The sample holds a few counts of this clonotype. The CDR3 protein is CASSVSDGTYEQYF. For the CDR3, the DNA is TGCGCCAGCAGTGTATCGGACGGAACCTACGAGCAGTACTTC. The chain is built from TRBV10-2 and TRBJ2-7; D unresolved. This CDR3 has 14 residues. Germline V lookup: CDR1 WSHSY, CDR2 SAAADI. V lost 4 bases and J lost 2, with 12 bases in between.

The J gene is TRBJ2-7, the V gene TRBV6-1; 7 nucleotides align to TRBD1. This CDR3 is built from 15 residues. Germline V gene data show CDR1 as MNHNS and CDR2 as SASEGT. J was trimmed by 0 bases and V by 6 bases; bases with no gene match: 8. The DNA of the CDR3 is TGTGCCAGCAGACCCGGGACAGTGTCCTCCTACGAGCAGTACTTC. It is translated as CASRPGTVSSYEQYF.

The chain combines TRBV7-6 with TRBJ2-7; 9 bases are a match to TRBD2. This CDR3 region has 18 residues. J was trimmed by 2 bases and V by 5 bases; bases with no gene match: 16. CDR1 and CDR2 from the germline V gene are SGHVS and FNYEAQ. DNA of the CDR3: TGTGCCAGCAGCCAATCCGGTGGCTCTAGCGGGGATACCTACGAGCAGTACTTC. Translated: CASSQSGGSSGDTYEQYF. The full variable domain, completed using reference TRBV7-6 and TRBJ2-7, is GAGVSQSPRYKVTKRGQDVALRCDPISGHVSLYWYRQALGQGPEFLTYFNYEAQQDKSGLPNDRFSAERPEGSISTLTIQRTEQRDSAMYRCASSQSGGSSGDTYEQYFGPGTRLTVT.

The V gene is TRBV29-1, the J gene TRBJ2-1; D is ambiguous. Trimming removed 3 bases at V and 4 bases at J, with 13 bases between. CDR1 is SQVTM and CDR2 is ANQGSEA in the germline V gene. This CDR3 is 14 amino acids long. The CDR3 nucleotides are TGCAGCGTTGAGTTGAAGTTCCCGTACAATGAGCAGTTCTTC. This translates into CSVELKFPYNEQFF.

This clonotype was observed a few times. The limits of the CDR3 on the DNA are not certain, so only TCRdb's listed CDR3 is given. This chain links TRBV21-1 with TRBJ1-2; TRBD1 is the table's D call, not checked against the DNA. TRBV21-1 is annotated as a pseudogene. The CDR3 is 16 residues long, ends included. The CDR3 loop is CASAGVGGGNRYGYTF.

The chain combines TRBV7-2 with TRBJ2-5; no firm D call. Trimming stripped 0 bases from V and 0 bases from J, with 8 bases between. The CDR3 is 15 residues long. CDR1 SGHTA and CDR2 FQGNSA come from the germline V gene. The CDR3 nucleotides are TGTGCCAGCAGCTTAGCGGGCTGGTACCAAGAGACCCAGTACTTC. Its translation: CASSLAGWYQETQYF.